This TCR beta chain comes out of a study of shared clonotypes between healthy human individuals. For the study at large: Per donor, three plates held CD4 naive cells, three held CD4 memory, two held CD8 naive and one held CD8 memory.

Germline values: CDR1 MNHEY, CDR2 SVGAGI. V lost 0 bases, J lost 5 bases, and 13 bases lay in between. CDR3 length: 15 amino acids. Study-wide findings and caveats: Donor clonotype sharing was expected to depend on sequencing depth. When compared with the clonotypes that were shared by all four sorted-subset donors, the non-shared clonotypes turned out to have lower generation probabilities. Depth was large, yet rarefaction showed that sorted-subset sequencing was incomplete.

Sequenced by immunoSEQ multiplex PCR; TCRdb stores in-frame clones only, minus some. This sample has 2 million to 3 million clones, with approximately 93% found just once. To note about this clone: Its antigen is not identified.

Sequencing input: naive CD4+ T cells from PBMCs. The subset is: CD45RA+ positively selected. The clonotype comes from a man aged 18 to 30 in good health. Some clones in this sample may be carry-over from other donors' samples. The V call is TRBV6-5, the J call TRBJ2-5; D is possibly TRBD1 or TRBD2 (5 bases each). This chain's CDR3 is CASSYSGREWETQYF. As DNA, the CDR3 is TGTGCCAGCAGTTACTCAGGCAGGGAGTGGGAGACCCAGTACTTC.